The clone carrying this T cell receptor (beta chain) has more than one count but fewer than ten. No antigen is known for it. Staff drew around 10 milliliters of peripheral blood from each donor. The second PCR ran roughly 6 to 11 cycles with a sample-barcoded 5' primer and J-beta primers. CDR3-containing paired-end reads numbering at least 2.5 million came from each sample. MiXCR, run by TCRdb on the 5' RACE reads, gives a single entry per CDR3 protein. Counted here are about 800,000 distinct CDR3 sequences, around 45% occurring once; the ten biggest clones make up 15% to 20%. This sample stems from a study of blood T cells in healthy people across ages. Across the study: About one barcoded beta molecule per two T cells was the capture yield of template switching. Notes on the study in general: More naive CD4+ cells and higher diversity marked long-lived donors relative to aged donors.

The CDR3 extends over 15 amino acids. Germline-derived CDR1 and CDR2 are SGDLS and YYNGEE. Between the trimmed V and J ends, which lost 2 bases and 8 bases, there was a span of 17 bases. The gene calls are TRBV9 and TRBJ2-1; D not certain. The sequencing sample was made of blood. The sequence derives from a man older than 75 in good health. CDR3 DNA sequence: TGTGCCAGCAGCGTTGGAGTTGGTACAGAGGATGAGCAGTTCTTC. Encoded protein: CASSVGVGTEDEQFF.